A selection of T cell receptor beta chains follows, all from one sample in a study of Ad26.COV2.S vaccination and SARS-CoV-2 variants. Sequencing was performed with immunoSEQ multiplex PCR; in TCRdb, only in-frame clones are kept and a portion is missing. The sample lists a few hundred thousand clones, 80% to 95% seen once, with 10% to 15% in the top ten. The sample consisted of peripheral blood, taken in a trial of Ad26.COV2.S vaccine versus placebo. These receptors were collected from a person between 18 and 59 years old who received the Ad26.COV2.S COVID-19 vaccine or a placebo. Each CDR3 is given with its conserved first and last residue. D genes are given only for firm matches. For some rows the clone size is stated as once, few or many, or as a class when expanded; others skip it.

clone_size: once
d_call: TRBD1
v_call: TRBV4-3
j_call: TRBJ1-1
cdr3_aa: CASSQEGTRGLNRNTEAFF
cdr3_nt: TGCGCCAGCAGCCAAGAAGGGACCAGGGGGTTGAACCGGAACACTGAAGCTTTCTTT

clone_size: -
d_call: -
v_call: TRBV11-2
j_call: TRBJ2-7
cdr3_aa: CASSLGGPGEYSYEQYF
cdr3_nt: TGTGCCAGCAGTCTAGGGGGGCCGGGGGAATACTCCTACGAGCAGTACTTC

clone_size: -
d_call: -
v_call: TRBV5-1
j_call: TRBJ2-7
cdr3_aa: CASSPGLYEQYF
cdr3_nt: TGCGCCAGCAGCCCCGGTCTCTACGAGCAGTACTTC

clone_size: -
d_call: -
v_call: TRBV16
j_call: TRBJ2-1
cdr3_aa: CASSSSGGAYNEQFF
cdr3_nt: TGTGCCAGCAGTAGTAGCGGCGGAGCCTACAATGAGCAGTTCTTC

clone_size: -
d_call: -
v_call: TRBV7-2
j_call: TRBJ2-1
cdr3_aa: CASSFNNYNEQFF
cdr3_nt: TGTGCCAGCAGCTTCAACAACTACAATGAGCAGTTCTTC

clone_size: few
d_call: -
v_call: TRBV10-3
j_call: TRBJ1-1
cdr3_aa: CAISESSGSVGSEAFF
cdr3_nt: TGTGCCATCAGTGAGTCGTCTGGGTCCGTAGGCTCTGAAGCTTTCTTT

clone_size: -
d_call: TRBD2
v_call: TRBV7-6
j_call: TRBJ2-5
cdr3_aa: CASSLVLGGETQYF
cdr3_nt: TGTGCCAGCAGCTTAGTTCTGGGAGGGGAGACCCAGTACTTC

clone_size: once
d_call: -
v_call: TRBV5-1
j_call: TRBJ1-6
cdr3_aa: CASSSSGTYNSPLHF
cdr3_nt: TGCGCCAGCAGCTCCTCGGGGACCTATAATTCACCCCTCCACTTT

clone_size: few
d_call: TRBD2
v_call: TRBV9
j_call: TRBJ2-1
cdr3_aa: CASSVASGLPNEQFF
cdr3_nt: TGTGCCAGCAGCGTAGCTAGCGGCCTGCCCAATGAGCAGTTCTTC

clone_size: -
d_call: -
v_call: TRBV11-2
j_call: TRBJ2-5
cdr3_aa: CASSSGLLETQYF
cdr3_nt: TGTGCCAGCAGCTCCGGTTTGTTGGAGACCCAGTACTTC

clone_size: -
d_call: TRBD1
v_call: TRBV19
j_call: TRBJ2-2
cdr3_aa: CASSIGTGAPGELFF
cdr3_nt: TGTGCCAGTAGTATCGGGACAGGGGCGCCCGGGGAGCTGTTTTTT

clone_size: -
d_call: -
v_call: TRBV2
j_call: TRBJ2-7
cdr3_aa: CASNKEGQSHEQYF
cdr3_nt: TGTGCCAGCAATAAAGAAGGGCAGTCCCACGAGCAGTACTTC

clone_size: few
d_call: TRBD1
v_call: TRBV3-1/TRBV3-2
j_call: TRBJ2-1
cdr3_aa: CASSLGQVNWEEQFF
cdr3_nt: TGTGCCAGCAGCCTGGGACAGGTAAACTGGGAAGAGCAGTTCTTC

clone_size: -
d_call: -
v_call: TRBV30
j_call: TRBJ2-5
cdr3_aa: CAWSVGGETQYF
cdr3_nt: TGTGCCTGGAGTGTAGGGGGAGAGACCCAGTACTTC

clone_size: -
d_call: -
v_call: TRBV10-3
j_call: TRBJ2-3
cdr3_aa: CAISEWKGTYTDTQYF
cdr3_nt: TGTGCCATCAGTGAGTGGAAAGGGACTTACACAGATACGCAGTATTTT

clone_size: -
d_call: -
v_call: TRBV10-2
j_call: TRBJ1-2
cdr3_aa: CASSESRTDHYGYTF
cdr3_nt: TGCGCCAGCAGTGAGTCCCGGACAGATCATTATGGCTACACCTTC

clone_size: -
d_call: TRBD1
v_call: TRBV7-2
j_call: TRBJ2-1
cdr3_aa: CASSLASGQGNEQFF
cdr3_nt: TGTGCCAGCAGCTTAGCGTCGGGACAGGGCAATGAGCAGTTCTTC

clone_size: -
d_call: -
v_call: TRBV18
j_call: TRBJ1-1
cdr3_aa: CASSPPSELRAFF
cdr3_nt: TGTGCCAGCTCACCACCGTCAGAGCTGAGAGCTTTCTTT

clone_size: -
d_call: -
v_call: TRBV4-2
j_call: TRBJ2-7
cdr3_aa: CASSQIADGPYEQYF
cdr3_nt: TGTGCCAGCAGCCAAATAGCGGACGGGCCCTACGAGCAGTACTTC

clone_size: -
d_call: TRBD1
v_call: TRBV29-1
j_call: TRBJ2-7
cdr3_aa: CSVEGQGQGYEQYF
cdr3_nt: TGCAGCGTCGAAGGACAGGGCCAGGGCTACGAGCAGTACTTC

clone_size: -
d_call: -
v_call: TRBV5-1
j_call: TRBJ2-7
cdr3_aa: CASSWTWDGDYEQYF
cdr3_nt: TGCGCCAGCAGCTGGACCTGGGACGGTGACTACGAGCAGTACTTC

clone_size: once
d_call: -
v_call: TRBV10-3
j_call: TRBJ2-3
cdr3_aa: CAISERRGVGADTQYF
cdr3_nt: TGTGCCATCAGTGAGAGAAGGGGGGTAGGAGCAGATACGCAGTATTTT

clone_size: -
d_call: TRBD2
v_call: TRBV4-2
j_call: TRBJ2-5
cdr3_aa: CASSQVASGGQETQYF
cdr3_nt: TGTGCCAGCAGCCAAGTCGCTAGCGGGGGACAAGAGACCCAGTACTTC

clone_size: once
d_call: TRBD1
v_call: TRBV3-1/TRBV3-2
j_call: TRBJ2-5
cdr3_aa: CASSQAGRGRVEETQYF
cdr3_nt: TGTGCCAGCAGCCAAGCGGGCAGGGGGCGTGTCGAAGAGACCCAGTACTTC